A selection of T cell receptor beta chains follows, all from one sample in a study of cytomegalovirus exposure and HLA in healthy donors. TCRdb's table, derived via immunoSEQ multiplex PCR, lists solely in-frame clones and lacks some. Of about 150,000 clones in the sample, roughly 70% were seen once. The specimen sequenced was PBMCs. These TCRs come from a man aged 25 to 40 in good health and CMV-seronegative. The CDR3 runs from the conserved cysteine through the conserved F or W. Fields, in order: clone size, V gene, D gene, J gene, CDR3 DNA, CDR3 protein. The D gene is left open where the match is weak. Clone size, where shown, is once, few, many, or a class for clones that have expanded.

NA,TRBV15,TRBD1,TRBJ2-7,TGTGCCACCAGCAGAGGACCGGGACAGGCGGCCTACGAGCAGTACTTC,CATSRGPGQAAYEQYF
many,TRBV28,TRBD2,TRBJ2-1,TGTGCCAGCAGTCCCGATAGCGGGGGCCTCTCCAATGAGCAGTTCTTC,CASSPDSGGLSNEQFF
NA,TRBV5-1,NA,TRBJ1-2,TGCGCCAGCAGCTTGGAGGGAGTTAACTATGGCTACACCTTC,CASSLEGVNYGYTF
NA,TRBV28,TRBD1,TRBJ1-4,TGTGCCAGCAGTGTGACAGGGGCGAATAATGAAAAACTGTTTTTT,CASSVTGANNEKLFF
NA,TRBV6-5,NA,TRBJ1-1,TGTGCCAGCAGTTACTCTGAAGACGACATGAACACTGAAGCTTTCTTT,CASSYSEDDMNTEAFF
once,TRBV7-9,NA,TRBJ1-1,TGTGCCAGCAGCACAGAGATGAACACTGAAGCTTTCTTT,CASSTEMNTEAFF
NA,TRBV5-6,TRBD2,TRBJ2-7,TGTGCCAGCAGCTTATATGGGAGGGTAGCGGAGCAGTACTTC,CASSLYGRVAEQYF
few,TRBV10-3,NA,TRBJ2-3,TGTGCCATCAGTATAGCGGTGGGCACAGATACGCAGTATTTT,CAISIAVGTDTQYF
once,TRBV2,NA,TRBJ1-5,TGTGCCAGCAGGCGGACGGGGAATCAGCCCCAGCATTTT,CASRRTGNQPQHF
NA,TRBV19,NA,TRBJ1-1,TGTGCCAGTAGAACCGAGGGCCCGAACACTGAAGCTTTCTTT,CASRTEGPNTEAFF
few,TRBV15,TRBD2,TRBJ2-5,TGTGCCACCAGCATTAGCGGGGGCAACCAAGAGACCCAGTACTTC,CATSISGGNQETQYF
NA,TRBV5-1,TRBD2,TRBJ2-1,TGCGCCAGCGGGACTAGTGGGGGAGAGTCCTACAATGAGCAGTTCTTC,CASGTSGGESYNEQFF
NA,TRBV28,NA,TRBJ2-3,TGTGCCAGTGACACAGGGCCCGGTACGCAGTATTTT,CASDTGPGTQYF
NA,TRBV30,NA,TRBJ1-6,TGTGCCTGGAGTGTACTCGGTCTTTATAATTCACCCCTCCACTTT,CAWSVLGLYNSPLHF
NA,TRBV4-2,NA,TRBJ1-6,TGTGCCAGCAGCCAAGATAATAGGGGAAGTTCACCCCTCCACTTT,CASSQDNRGSSPLHF
NA,TRBV9,TRBD2,TRBJ2-5,TGTGCCAGCAGCGCAAGCGGGGGGGGTGGGGAGACCCAGTACTTC,CASSASGGGGETQYF
NA,TRBV16,TRBD1,TRBJ1-6,TGTGCCAGCAGCCAGAATCGACAGGGTAGGGGCTCACCCCTCCACTTT,CASSQNRQGRGSPLHF
NA,TRBV7-9,TRBD2,TRBJ2-3,TGTGCCAGCAGCCGGGAGGGTCCTGAGCCAGATACGCAGTATTTT,CASSREGPEPDTQYF
few,TRBV5-4,NA,TRBJ1-1,TGTGCCAGCAGTTCCGGGCGAGGGTTCGGTGAAGCTTTCTTT,CASSSGRGFGEAFF
once,TRBV28,TRBD1,TRBJ2-5,TGTGCCAGCAGTTTTGATCACAGGGGAGTAGGGACCCAGTACTTC,CASSFDHRGVGTQYF
once,TRBV15,NA,TRBJ2-3,TGTGCCACCAGCAGAGTAGGGGCAACAGATACGCAGTATTTT,CATSRVGATDTQYF
NA,TRBV6-5,NA,TRBJ1-2,TGTGCCAGCAGAGATCCTGGGGTGGGGGCCGAAGGCTACACCTTC,CASRDPGVGAEGYTF
NA,TRBV25-1,NA,TRBJ1-4,TGTGCCAGCAGTTGTATGAATATGGTCCAAGGCGGGGAAAAACTGTTTTTT,CASSCMNMVQGGEKLFF
NA,TRBV7-2,TRBD1,TRBJ2-3,TGTGCCAGCAGCGAAGGACAGGGCTTCACAGATACGCAGTATTTT,CASSEGQGFTDTQYF
NA,TRBV7-2,NA,TRBJ1-1,TGTGCCAGCAGCTCCACTATAGGGGGCACTGAAGCTTTCTTT,CASSSTIGGTEAFF
once,TRBV28,TRBD1,TRBJ1-2,TGTGCCAGCAGCTTGGGACAGGGGGTTAACTATGGCTACCCCTTC,CASSLGQGVNYGYPF
NA,TRBV15,NA,TRBJ2-5,TGTGCCACCAGCAGGTCCCGAGAGACCCAGTACTTC,CATSRSRETQYF
NA,TRBV7-2,NA,TRBJ1-1,TGTGCCAGCGGACGACAGAGAAACACTGAAGCTTTCTTT,CASGRQRNTEAFF
NA,TRBV5-6,TRBD1,TRBJ1-4,TGTGCCAGCCGCAAACAGGGGGCAGTTGAAAAACTGTTTTTT,CASRKQGAVEKLFF
NA,TRBV25-1,NA,TRBJ1-4,TGTGCCAGCAGTGAGCCGGGTCGGACTAATGAAAAACTGTTTTTT,CASSEPGRTNEKLFF
NA,TRBV4-1,NA,TRBJ1-3,TGCGCCAGCAGCCAAGAACAGGTTGGAAACACCATATATTTT,CASSQEQVGNTIYF
once,TRBV28,NA,TRBJ1-1,TGTGCCAGCAGTTCTCCTATGAACACTGAAGCTTTCTTT,CASSSPMNTEAFF